The 22 T cell receptor beta chains listed next were all sequenced from one sample in a study of pediatric ulcerative colitis. One to two pinch biopsies were taken from the rectum during colonoscopy. The repertoire was sequenced with immunoSEQ multiplex PCR; TCRdb's copy has only in-frame clones and lacks some. The table records around 40,000 clones, 75% of them present only once. Sequenced sample: gut tissue. The source is a boy younger than 18 with severe ulcerative colitis.

J is TRBJ2-3 and V is TRBV11-2; a weak D match, TRBD2 (6 bases). Trimming took off 4 bases at V and 2 bases at J, with 13 bases between the two ends. Germline CDR1 and CDR2: SGHAT and FQNNGV. The CDR3 spans 15 residues. CDR3 coding DNA: TGTGCCAGCAGCTCGGGGGTATCGGACACAGATACGCAGTATTTT. This translates into CASSSGVSDTDTQYF.

The gene calls are TRBV29-1 and TRBJ2-3; no clear D gene. V was trimmed by 4 bases and J by 2 bases, leaving 10 bases between them. The CDR3 has 13 residues. CDR1 and CDR2 (germline): SQVTM, ANQGSEA. The CDR3 reads CSVGVGPTDTQYF. For the CDR3, the DNA is TGCAGCGTTGGAGTAGGCCCCACAGATACGCAGTATTTT.

J is TRBJ1-1 and V is TRBV6-1, with D hard to call. The CDR3 has 12 residues. Germline V CDR1 and CDR2: MNHNS, SASEGT. Trimming left V 5 bases short and J 5 bases short, with 9 bases between. In DNA, the CDR3 is TGTGCCAGCAGTACTTCTGGGACTGAAGCTTTCTTT. It translates to CASSTSGTEAFF.

The sample holds a few counts of this clone. J is TRBJ1-1 and V is TRBV9, with TRBD1 identical over 7 bases. The CDR3 covers 16 residues. V trimming: 4 bases; J trimming: 2 bases; junction bases outside the gene matches: 11. The germline gives CDR1 SGDLS, CDR2 YYNGEE. CDR3 region: CASSSHAGTDNTEAFF. In nucleotides, the CDR3 is TGTGCCAGCAGCTCACACGCAGGGACAGATAACACTGAAGCTTTCTTT.

V gene TRBV7-2 combines with J gene TRBJ2-7; D unclear. Per germline, CDR1 SGHTA and CDR2 FQGNSA. The CDR3 has 13 residues. V dropped 1 base and J dropped 7 bases, with 11 bases sitting between them. CDR3 residues: CASSLVRDVEQYF. The CDR3 DNA reads TGTGCCAGCAGCTTAGTCCGCGATGTGGAGCAGTACTTC.

This clone turned up a few times. This rearrangement joins TRBV30 to TRBJ2-7, with 9 positions matching TRBD1. V lost 1 base to trimming and J lost 8 bases; unmatched junction nucleotides: 3. The CDR3 totals 12 residues. Germline loops: CDR1 GTSNPN, CDR2 SVGIG (reference sequence). CDR3 nucleotides: TGTGCCTGGAGTGGACAGGGGGAACAGCAGTACTTC. Its translation is CAWSGQGEQQYF.

The rearrangement joins TRBV18 to TRBJ2-7; the D is unclear. V lost 2 bases to trimming and J lost 4 bases, with 12 bases between them. Per germline, CDR1 KGHSH and CDR2 LQKENI. This CDR3 comprises 14 residues. DNA of the CDR3: TGTGCCAGCTCACCAGGCGCATTCTCTTACGAGCAGTACTTC. This encodes CASSPGAFSYEQYF.

V gene TRBV11-2 combines with J gene TRBJ2-2; D is uncertain. CDR1 and CDR2 from the germline V gene are SGHAT and FQNNGV. V lost 1 base and J lost 6, with 12 bases in between. CDR3 size: 15 residues. CDR3 in DNA: TGTGCCAGCAGCTTAGCCCCTAAGGGTCCCGGGGAGCTGTTTTTT. This encodes CASSLAPKGPGELFF.

The chain carries TRBV2 and TRBJ1-6; TRBD1 is a possible D gene (5 bases). The CDR3 covers 14 residues. Germline-derived CDR1 and CDR2 are SNHLY and FYNNEI. Trimming left V 8 bases short and J 7 bases short, with 15 bases between. The DNA for the CDR3 is TGTGCCAGCCACGGGGGAGGGAACAATTCACCCCTCCACTTT. This gives the protein CASHGGGNNSPLHF.

The V call is TRBV19, the J call TRBJ2-1, with no clear D. The CDR3 runs 14 residues. Germline V CDR1 and CDR2: LNHDA, SQIVND (reference sequence). V lost 5 bases to trimming and J lost 2 bases, with 10 bases between them. The CDR3 DNA sequence: TGTGCCAGTAGTCTCAGCGCAGCCTACAATGAGCAGTTCTTC. Amino acids: CASSLSAAYNEQFF.

The chain joins TRBV19 to TRBJ2-7; D is uncertain. The CDR3 has 13 residues. Per germline, CDR1 LNHDA and CDR2 SQIVND (reference sequence). The V gene lost 3 bases and the J gene lost 0 bases, with 6 bases spanning the gap. The CDR3 protein is CASSIGYSYEQYF. CDR3 coding DNA: TGTGCCAGTAGTATTGGGTACTCCTACGAGCAGTACTTC.

V gene TRBV29-1 combines with J gene TRBJ2-7; D may be TRBD1 or TRBD2 (5 bases each). Germline loops: CDR1 SQVTM, CDR2 ANQGSEA. V lost 1 base and J lost 7, with 17 bases in between. This CDR3 contains 14 residues. For the CDR3, the DNA is TGCAGCGTTGAAGGGGGTACCGGGGCCAGGGAGCAGTACTTC. Translating gives CSVEGGTGAREQYF.

V gene TRBV4-1 combines with J gene TRBJ2-7, with 10 bases that match TRBD1. Trimming cost V 1 base and J 4 bases; bases outside gene matches: 10. CDR1 and CDR2 (germline): MGHRA, YSYEKL. The CDR3 has 17 amino acids. As DNA, the CDR3 is TGCGCCAGCAGCCAAGCTCGTTCCGGGACAGGGGTTTACGAGCAGTACTTC. Amino acids: CASSQARSGTGVYEQYF.

The J gene is TRBJ2-1, the V gene TRBV29-1; 7 bases match TRBD1. The CDR3 consists of 17 residues. V was clipped by 2 bases and J by 7 bases; unmatched bases: 17. Germline values: CDR1 SQVTM, CDR2 ANQGSEA. Here the CDR3 reads CSVESNSDRPLGNEQFF. The CDR3 DNA is TGCAGCGTTGAATCGAACTCGGACAGGCCCCTGGGGAATGAGCAGTTCTTC.

The chain employs TRBV29-1 and TRBJ2-3; 7 bases are a match to TRBD1. The CDR3 has 15 amino acids. The V gene end was trimmed by 8 bases and the J gene end by 3 bases; junction bases not matched to a gene: 14. Germline CDR1 SQVTM, CDR2 ANQGSEA. The DNA of the CDR3 is TGCAGCATAAACAGGGGTATCTTCGGGACAGATACGCAGTATTTT. This encodes CSINRGIFGTDTQYF.

The J gene is TRBJ1-1, the V gene TRBV6-1, with 7 positions matching TRBD1. The trim removed 4 bases at V and 1 base at J, leaving 3 bases unmatched. This CDR3 region has 14 residues. Per the germline V gene, CDR1 is MNHNS and CDR2 is SASEGT. The CDR3 protein is CASSARGRNTEAFF. CDR3 nucleotides: TGTGCCAGCAGTGCCAGGGGGAGGAACACTGAAGCTTTCTTT.

This clone was detected only a few times. The rearrangement uses TRBV15 and TRBJ2-1; 7 bases align to TRBD2. V gave up 1 base and J gave up 1 base; unmatched junction bases: 1. This CDR3 is built from 15 residues. The germline CDR1 and CDR2 sequences are LNHNV and YYDKDF (reference sequence). The DNA for the CDR3 is TGTGCCACCAGCAGAGCGGGGGGTTCCTACAATGAGCAGTTCTTC. Residues: CATSRAGGSYNEQFF. Variable domain in full (rest from reference TRBV15 and TRBJ2-1): DAMVIQNPRYQVTQFGKPVTLSCSQTLNHNVMYWYQQKSSQAPKLLFHYYDKDFNNEADTPDNFQSRRPNTSFCFLDIRSPGLGDTAMYLCATSRAGGSYNEQFFGPGTRLTVL.

This clone was seen a handful of times. The chain joins TRBV6-1 to TRBJ1-5; no clear D gene. The V and J ends lost 3 bases and 0 bases respectively, with 9 bases between them. The CDR3 totals 15 residues. Germline values: CDR1 MNHNS, CDR2 SASEGT. This CDR3 reads CASSEGWNSNQPQHF. CDR3 sequence (DNA): TGTGCCAGCAGTGAGGGGTGGAATAGCAATCAGCCCCAGCATTTT.

The rearrangement uses TRBV6-6 and TRBJ1-5; 8 bases are a match to TRBD1. Losses at the gene ends were 2 bases for V and 4 bases for J; bases not matched to a gene: 4. CDR3 length: 15 residues. Germline assignment: CDR1 MNHNY and CDR2 SVGAGI (reference sequence). The chain's CDR3 is CASSYADRGNQPQHF. The CDR3, as DNA: TGTGCCAGCAGTTACGCAGACAGGGGAAATCAGCCCCAGCATTTT.

V gene TRBV30 combines with J gene TRBJ2-7; a possible D gene is TRBD1 (6 bases). CDR3 length: 14 residues. V was trimmed by 2 bases and J by 2 bases, leaving 13 bases between them. Looked up from germline, CDR1 is GTSNPN and CDR2 is SVGIG (reference sequence). The CDR3 here is CAWSTLQGAYEQYF. The DNA for the CDR3 is TGTGCCTGGAGTACGCTACAGGGCGCCTACGAGCAGTACTTC.

The genes are TRBV10-3 and TRBJ1-1; tentative D call: TRBD1 (5 bases). Trimming took 5 bases from V and 10 from J, leaving 17 bases between them. The CDR3 runs 13 residues. Germline V gives CDR1 ENHRY, CDR2 SYGVKD. The CDR3 here is CAISQGRSFRAFF. CDR3 DNA: TGTGCCATCAGTCAGGGCAGGTCCTTCAGAGCTTTCTTT.

The rearrangement links TRBV2 to TRBJ2-1, with 8 bases that match TRBD2. CDR1 is SNHLY and CDR2 is FYNNEI in the germline V gene. The CDR3 totals 13 residues. With 6 bases clipped from V and 6 bases from J, the junction kept 4 bases outside the gene matches. The CDR3 coding sequence is TGTGCCAGCAGCGGAGCGGGGGTCAATGAGCAGTTCTTC. Its translation: CASSGAGVNEQFF.